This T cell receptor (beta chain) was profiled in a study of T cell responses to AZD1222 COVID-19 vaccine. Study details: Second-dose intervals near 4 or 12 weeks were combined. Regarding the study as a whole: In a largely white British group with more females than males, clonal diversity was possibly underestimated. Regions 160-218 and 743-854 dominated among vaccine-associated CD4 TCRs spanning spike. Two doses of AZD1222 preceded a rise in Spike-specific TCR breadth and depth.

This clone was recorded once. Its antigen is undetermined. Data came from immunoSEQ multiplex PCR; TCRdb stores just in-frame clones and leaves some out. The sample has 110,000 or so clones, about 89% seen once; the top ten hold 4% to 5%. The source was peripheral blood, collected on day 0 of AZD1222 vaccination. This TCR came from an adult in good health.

As DNA, the CDR3 is TGTGCCAGCAGCTTGCAGGCAGGCCTTCAGTTCTTC. Protein product: CASSLQAGLQFF. The chain employs TRBV5-6 and TRBJ2-1, with D hard to call. Deletions cut 1 base from V and 13 bases from J, with 12 bases between. This CDR3 has 12 amino acids. Germline V gene lookup returns CDR1 SGHDT and CDR2 YYEEEE.